The entry below gives a single T cell receptor beta chain sequence along with its context. Time point meaning: pretreatment peripheral blood. This CDR3 spans 15 amino acids. Germline loops: CDR1 SGHRS, CDR2 YFSETQ. Trimming cost V 0 bases and J 7 bases; bases outside gene matches: 8. Each PCR reaction had synthetic TCR analog templates spiked into it. TCRdb keeps only in-frame clones here, not all; method: immunoSEQ multiplex PCR. The sample records 130,000 or so clones, about 88% being singletons. The data were taken from a study of PD-L1 blockade in urothelial cancer. Study as a whole: Patients began atezolizumab, 1,200 mg intravenously every 3 weeks, in the mid-2010s. Men with urothelial cancer arising in the bladder made up most of the 29 patients. Each blood sample yielded a median of around 130,000 T cells.

This chain joins TRBV5-1 and TRBJ2-5; TRBD1 aligns across 8 bases. The clonotype comes from a man aged 50-60 years with urothelial cancer. This specimen was PBMCs, taken around atezolizumab (anti-PD-L1) treatment. DNA of the CDR3: TGCGCCAGCAGCTTGGGAGTACAGGGGGTTGGGACCCAGTACTTC. Its translation: CASSLGVQGVGTQYF.